Detailed here is one T cell receptor beta chain. The data were obtained in a study of blood T cell repertoires in COVID-19. Looking at the study overall: PBMCs, B-cell-depleted T cells, or T cells provided the cDNA or gDNA that made up the material.

The CDR3 sequence is 15 residues long. J lost 6 bases, V lost 2 bases, and 7 bases had no gene match. Germline CDR1 and CDR2: ENHRY and SYGVKD. Original handling: Amplified reference gene primers provided the basis for estimating nucleated cell counts. The protocol was immunoSEQ multiplex PCR, while the TCRdb copy is restricted to in-frame clones and leaves out a portion. The V and J calls and clone size are taken from that table; D and trimming were inferred from the DNA. The sample includes 35,000 to 45,000 clones, approximately 86% seen only once; the top ten take roughly 5%. Sequenced input: peripheral blood. This rearrangement joins TRBV10-3 to TRBJ2-7; 10 bases fit TRBD1. This TCR came from a man in his fifties or sixties with active COVID-19. The CDR3 bases are TGTGCCATCAGTGAGGCGACAGGGGGCCCCTCCGAGCAGTACTTC. As protein: CAISEATGGPSEQYF.